Listed below are T cell receptor beta chains from one sample, sequenced in a study of tumor-infiltrating lymphocytes in oesophageal squamous cell carcinoma. TCRdb ran MiXCR on the PCR reads and lists one entry per CDR3 protein. The table records about 22,000 distinct CDR3 sequences, around 35% of them present only once. Sequencing was performed on esophageal tumor tissue. These receptors were taken from a male donor with esophageal squamous cell carcinoma. Both conserved end residues are part of each CDR3. A D gene is named only where the DNA matches it firmly. Clone size is shown for a subset of rows, as once, few, many or a class of expanded clone.

abundance: .
j_gene: TRBJ1-1
d_gene: TRBD1
v_gene: TRBV18
CDR3aa: CASSRTGTGMNTEAFF
CDR3nt: TGTGCCAGCTCACGAACCGGGACAGGGATGAACACTGAAGCTTTCTTT

abundance: .
j_gene: TRBJ2-1
d_gene: TRBD2
v_gene: TRBV7-8
CDR3aa: CASSLVPAGVYNEQFF
CDR3nt: TGTGCCAGCAGCTTAGTTCCGGCGGGAGTCTACAATGAGCAGTTCTTC

abundance: many
j_gene: TRBJ1-1
d_gene: .
v_gene: TRBV24-1
CDR3aa: CATSDRRGPTEAFF
CDR3nt: TGTGCCACCAGTGACCGAAGGGGTCCCACTGAAGCTTTCTTT

abundance: .
j_gene: TRBJ2-7
d_gene: .
v_gene: TRBV7-2
CDR3aa: CASSSRPPGKREQYF
CDR3nt: TGTGCCAGCAGCTCCAGACCACCAGGGAAGCGCGAGCAGTACTTC

abundance: .
j_gene: TRBJ2-3
d_gene: TRBD2
v_gene: TRBV12-3/TRBV12-4
CDR3aa: CASTQGLAGGIDTQYF
CDR3nt: TGTGCCAGCACTCAGGGACTAGCGGGAGGGATCGATACGCAGTATTTT

abundance: .
j_gene: TRBJ2-7
d_gene: .
v_gene: TRBV6-2/TRBV6-3
CDR3aa: CASSRATYEQYF
CDR3nt: TGTGCCAGCAGCAGGGCCACCTACGAGCAGTACTTC

abundance: many
j_gene: TRBJ2-1
d_gene: TRBD2
v_gene: TRBV6-4
CDR3aa: CASSDSREGLEQFF
CDR3nt: TGTGCCAGCAGTGACTCGCGGGAGGGCCTTGAGCAGTTCTTC

abundance: .
j_gene: TRBJ2-7
d_gene: .
v_gene: TRBV19
CDR3aa: CASSVYTSYEQYF
CDR3nt: TGTGCCAGTAGTGTCTACACCTCCTACGAGCAGTACTTC

abundance: few
j_gene: TRBJ2-7
d_gene: TRBD2
v_gene: TRBV7-2
CDR3aa: CASSLDRTSGSYEQYF
CDR3nt: TGTGCCAGCAGCTTAGATCGGACTAGCGGCTCCTACGAGCAGTACTTC

abundance: .
j_gene: TRBJ1-1
d_gene: TRBD1
v_gene: TRBV19
CDR3aa: CASSTIGGRGFTGEAFF
CDR3nt: TGTGCCAGCAGTACGATAGGGGGCAGGGGCTTTACAGGCGAAGCTTTCTTT

abundance: medium-sized
j_gene: TRBJ1-2
d_gene: .
v_gene: TRBV7-8
CDR3aa: CASSLEQDQDYGYTF
CDR3nt: TGTGCCAGCAGCTTAGAGCAGGATCAGGACTATGGCTACACCTTC

abundance: once
j_gene: TRBJ2-3
d_gene: TRBD2
v_gene: TRBV11-2
CDR3aa: CASSLTSGIADTQYF
CDR3nt: TGTGCCAGCAGCTTAACTAGCGGGATTGCAGATACGCAGTATTTT

abundance: .
j_gene: TRBJ2-3
d_gene: .
v_gene: TRBV6-5
CDR3aa: CASSYHLPGESTDTQYF
CDR3nt: TGTGCCAGCAGTTACCATCTTCCGGGAGAGAGCACAGATACGCAGTATTTT

abundance: .
j_gene: TRBJ2-3
d_gene: .
v_gene: TRBV10-3
CDR3aa: CAIRPQEGGQRGIDTQYF
CDR3nt: TGTGCCATCAGGCCCCAGGAGGGGGGTCAGCGGGGTATAGATACGCAGTATTTT

abundance: medium-sized
j_gene: TRBJ1-5
d_gene: .
v_gene: TRBV7-9
CDR3aa: CASSLASDGNQPQHF
CDR3nt: TGTGCCAGCAGCTTAGCTTCGGACGGCAATCAGCCCCAGCATTTT